A single T cell receptor beta chain is shown here with its context. This specimen belongs to a study of beta chain features in type 1 diabetes. TCRB transcripts that were expressed got sequenced, as all of the isolated RNA had been reverse transcribed. The table came from immunoSEQ multiplex PCR; TCRdb's copy has only in-frame clones and leaves some out. The sample shows 450,000 to 550,000 clones, about 30% of them seen only once. From germline, CDR1 is SQVTM and CDR2 ANQGSEA. The J segment lost 2 bases and the V segment lost 5 bases, leaving 8 bases of the junction unmatched. This CDR3 region has 15 residues. Based on CD45RO/CCR7/CD25/CD127/CD95/CD27, CD4+ regulatory, stem cell-like memory, naive and central memory cells were sorted.

The sample taken for sequencing was naive CD4+ T cells from blood. The sequence came from a man aged 18-30 years in good health. The rearrangement uses TRBV29-1 and TRBJ2-1; 8 bases fit TRBD2. The CDR3 DNA sequence: TGCAGCGTTAGGAGCGGGAGTACCCCCTACAATGAGCAGTTCTTC. This sequence encodes CSVRSGSTPYNEQFF.